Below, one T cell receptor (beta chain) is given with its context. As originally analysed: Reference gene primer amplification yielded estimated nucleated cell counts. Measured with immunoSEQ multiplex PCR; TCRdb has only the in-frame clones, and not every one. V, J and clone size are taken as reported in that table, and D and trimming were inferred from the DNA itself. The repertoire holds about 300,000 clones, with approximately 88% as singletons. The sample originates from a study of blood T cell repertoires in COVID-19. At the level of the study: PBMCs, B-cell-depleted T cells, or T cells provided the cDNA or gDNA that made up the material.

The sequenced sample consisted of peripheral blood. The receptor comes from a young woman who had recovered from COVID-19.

The CDR3 spells CASSLYTGVGYTF. DNA of the CDR3: TGTGCCAGCAGTTTGTATACAGGGGTCGGCTACACCTTC. The rearrangement uses TRBV28 and TRBJ1-2, with 7 bases matching TRBD1. Germline V CDR1 and CDR2: MDHEN, SYDVKM. Unmatched junction bases numbered 6, after V lost 3 bases and J lost 8 bases. The CDR3 spans 13 residues.